Below, 4 T cell receptor beta chains from the same sample are listed, as sequenced in a study of blood T cell repertoires in COVID-19. Method: immunoSEQ multiplex PCR; TCRdb's copy keeps in-frame clones and lacks some. Of roughly 350,000 clones listed, 87% are singletons. Sequencing was performed on peripheral blood. The source of these receptors is a woman younger than 45 with COVID-19, enrolled during active disease.

The chain carries TRBV29-1 and TRBJ2-2; weak D call: TRBD2 (6 bases). The germline gives CDR1 SQVTM, CDR2 ANQGSEA. With 1 base removed from V and 4 bases from J, the gap between germline ends came to 10 bases. The CDR3 length is 14 residues. This chain's CDR3 is CSVEGSGLTGELFF. CDR3 bases: TGCAGCGTTGAAGGTAGCGGTCTCACCGGGGAGCTGTTTTTT.

This chain connects TRBV27 to TRBJ2-2, with 7 bases aligning to TRBD2. CDR3 length: 14 residues. The J segment lost 3 bases and the V segment lost 7 bases, leaving 5 bases of the junction unmatched. Looked up from germline, CDR1 is MNHEY and CDR2 is SMNVEV (reference sequence). Here the CDR3 reads CASNKRGYTGELFF. As DNA, the CDR3 is TGTGCCAGCAACAAGCGGGGATACACCGGGGAGCTGTTTTTT.

V and J are TRBV19 and TRBJ2-1; the match to TRBD1 covers 8 bases. The junction had 9 bases not matched to a gene; V was cut back by 6 bases and J by 2 bases. The V gene's germline CDR1 is LNHDA and CDR2 SQIVND (reference sequence). CDR3 size: 16 residues. CDR3: CASSRSGTGPYNEQFF. The CDR3 nucleotides read TGTGCCAGTAGCCGCTCCGGGACAGGACCCTACAATGAGCAGTTCTTC.

The chain employs TRBV11-2 and TRBJ1-4; D is ambiguous. The CDR3 sequence is 13 residues long. Germline CDR1 SGHAT, CDR2 FQNNGV. Trimming took off 5 bases at V and 4 bases at J, with 8 bases between the two ends. The CDR3 coding sequence is TGTGCCAGCAGCCGCGGGGTTAATGAAAAACTGTTTTTT. Protein sequence: CASSRGVNEKLFF.